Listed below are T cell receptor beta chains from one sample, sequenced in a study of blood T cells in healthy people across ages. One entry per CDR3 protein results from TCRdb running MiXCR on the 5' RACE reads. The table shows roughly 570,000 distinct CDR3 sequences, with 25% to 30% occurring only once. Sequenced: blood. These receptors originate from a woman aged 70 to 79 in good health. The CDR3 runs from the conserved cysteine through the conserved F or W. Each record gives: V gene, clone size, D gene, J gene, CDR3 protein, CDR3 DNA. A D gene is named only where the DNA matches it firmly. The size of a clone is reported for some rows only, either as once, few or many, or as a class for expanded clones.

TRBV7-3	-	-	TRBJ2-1	CASSLGLNRVNEQFF	TGTGCCAGCAGCTTAGGGTTAAACAGAGTCAATGAGCAGTTCTTC
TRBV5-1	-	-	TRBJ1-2	CASSLDPRDLDGYTF	TGCGCCAGCAGCTTGGACCCCAGGGATCTAGATGGCTACACCTTC
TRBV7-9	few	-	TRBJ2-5	CASSLQGVTQYF	TGTGCCAGCAGCTTACAAGGCGTCACCCAGTACTTC
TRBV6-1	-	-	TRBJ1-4	CASSVATAGEKLFF	TGTGCCAGCAGTGTGGCGACGGCGGGTGAAAAACTGTTTTTT
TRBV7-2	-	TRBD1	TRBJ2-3	CASSFQGERVTQYF	TGTGCCAGCAGCTTTCAGGGGGAGAGGGTTACGCAGTATTTT
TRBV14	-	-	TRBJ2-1	CASSQLGGGSYNEQFF	TGTGCCAGCAGCCAGCTCGGGGGTGGGTCCTACAATGAGCAGTTCTTC
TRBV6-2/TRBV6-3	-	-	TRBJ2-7	CASSYMAGGVYEQYF	TGTGCCAGCAGTTACATGGCAGGAGGGGTGTACGAGCAGTACTTC
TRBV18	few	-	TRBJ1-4	CASSPARDEKLFF	TGTGCCAGCTCACCAGCGAGGGATGAAAAACTGTTTTTT
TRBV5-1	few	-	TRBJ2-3	CASSPPTGISTDTQYF	TGCGCCAGCAGCCCACCCACAGGGATTAGCACAGATACGCAGTATTTT
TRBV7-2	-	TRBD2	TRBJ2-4	CASSYLAGGNIQYF	TGTGCCAGCAGCTATTTAGCGGGGGGAAACATTCAGTACTTC
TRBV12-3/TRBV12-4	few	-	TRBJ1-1	CASGPGTHTEAFF	TGTGCCAGCGGTCCCGGGACCCACACTGAAGCTTTCTTT
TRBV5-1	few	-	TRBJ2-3	CASSPSHGTQYF	TGCGCCAGCAGCCCTTCTCACGGGACGCAGTATTTT
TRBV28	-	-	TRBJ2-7	CASSSPGRTIYEQYF	TGTGCCAGCAGTTCCCCGGGACGTACAATCTACGAGCAGTACTTC
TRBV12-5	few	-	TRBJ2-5	CASGLTGIGTQYF	TGTGCTAGTGGCCTTACAGGGATCGGGACCCAGTACTTC
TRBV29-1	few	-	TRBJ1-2	CSVAALYGYTF	TGCAGCGTGGCGGCGCTCTATGGCTACACCTTC
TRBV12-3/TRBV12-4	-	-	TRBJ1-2	CASSRGYTGDYGYTF	TGTGCCAGCAGTCGAGGCTATACAGGAGACTATGGCTACACCTTC
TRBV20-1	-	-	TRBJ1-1	CSAQIDTEAFF	TGCAGTGCCCAGATCGACACTGAAGCTTTCTTT
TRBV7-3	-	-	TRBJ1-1	CASSPLNGGHTEAFF	TGTGCCAGCAGCCCCCTTAATGGGGGGCACACTGAAGCTTTCTTT
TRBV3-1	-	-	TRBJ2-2	CASSKFTGELFF	TGTGCCAGCAGCAAGTTCACCGGGGAGCTGTTTTTT
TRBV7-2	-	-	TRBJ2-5	CASSLEPLRETQYF	TGTGCCAGCAGCTTAGAACCTTTGCGTGAGACCCAGTACTTC
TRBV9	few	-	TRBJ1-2	CASSVARGGYTF	TGTGCCAGCAGCGTAGCACGGGGTGGCTACACCTTC
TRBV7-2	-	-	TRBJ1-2	CASSLDPGAGEVTF	TGTGCCAGCAGCTTAGATCCGGGGGCAGGGGAAGTGACCTTC
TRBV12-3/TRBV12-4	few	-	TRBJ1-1	CASSLIAGGPAFF	TGTGCCAGCAGTTTAATTGCGGGGGGGCCTGCTTTCTTT
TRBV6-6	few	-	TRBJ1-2	CASSSGTSGYTF	TGTGCCAGCAGTTCCGGGACGTCCGGCTACACCTTC
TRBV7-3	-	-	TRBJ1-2	CASWGNNYGYTF	TGTGCCAGCTGGGGCAACAACTATGGCTACACCTTC
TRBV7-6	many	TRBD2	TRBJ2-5	CASSPLAGGLAETQYF	TGTGCCAGCAGCCCCTTAGCGGGGGGGCTTGCCGAGACCCAGTACTTC
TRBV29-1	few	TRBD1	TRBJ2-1	CSAQDRASYNEQFF	TGCAGCGCCCAGGACAGGGCTTCCTACAATGAGCAGTTCTTC
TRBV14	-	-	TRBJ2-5	CASSQGFGRSETQYF	TGTGCCAGCAGCCAAGGGTTCGGACGGTCAGAGACCCAGTACTTC
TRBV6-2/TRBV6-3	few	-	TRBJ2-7	CASSQTGPPGQYF	TGTGCCAGCAGTCAGACGGGACCCCCGGGGCAGTACTTC
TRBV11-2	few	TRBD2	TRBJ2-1	CASSFPSGGNNEQFF	TGTGCCAGCAGCTTCCCTAGCGGGGGTAACAATGAGCAGTTCTTC
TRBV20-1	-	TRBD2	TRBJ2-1	CSATRYGLADDNEQFF	TGCAGTGCTACAAGGTACGGACTAGCGGACGACAATGAGCAGTTCTTC
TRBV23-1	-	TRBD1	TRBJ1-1	CASPPGTGRTEAFF	TGCGCCAGCCCGCCGGGGACAGGGAGAACTGAAGCTTTCTTT
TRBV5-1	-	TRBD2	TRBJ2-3	CASSLEGGLAGTQYF	TGCGCCAGCAGCTTGGAAGGTGGGCTAGCGGGAACGCAGTATTTT
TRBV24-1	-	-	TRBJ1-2	CATSDRSDRAYGYTF	TGTGCCACCAGTGACCGATCAGACAGAGCCTATGGCTACACCTTC
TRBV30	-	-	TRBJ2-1	CAWIKPNNEQFF	TGTGCCTGGATCAAACCCAACAATGAGCAGTTCTTC
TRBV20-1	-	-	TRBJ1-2	CSATPGGGAYGYTF	TGCAGTGCAACGCCTGGGGGGGGCGCGTATGGCTACACCTTC
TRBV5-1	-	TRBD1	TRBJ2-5	CASSGGTGGPETQYF	TGCGCCAGCAGCGGCGGGACAGGGGGCCCAGAGACCCAGTACTTC
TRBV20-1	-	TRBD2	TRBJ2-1	CSASLAGLDEQFF	TGCAGTGCTAGCCTAGCGGGATTGGATGAGCAGTTCTTC
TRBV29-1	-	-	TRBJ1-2	CSGGRGDGYTF	TGCAGCGGGGGGCGGGGTGATGGCTACACCTTC
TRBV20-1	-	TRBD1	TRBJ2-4	CSASSGTGKNIQYF	TGCAGTGCTAGCTCCGGGACAGGAAAAAACATTCAGTACTTC
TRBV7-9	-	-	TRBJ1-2	CASSLVDGYTF	TGTGCCAGCAGCTTAGTGGATGGCTACACCTTC
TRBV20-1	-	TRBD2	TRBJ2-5	CSARASGGQETQYF	TGCAGTGCTAGAGCCAGCGGGGGACAAGAGACCCAGTACTTC
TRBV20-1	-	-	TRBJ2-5	CSARGAGKQETQYF	TGCAGTGCTAGAGGCGCAGGGAAGCAAGAGACCCAGTACTTC
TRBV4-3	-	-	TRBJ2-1	CASSPGGSGSNEQFF	TGCGCCAGCAGCCCGGGGGGCTCAGGGTCTAATGAGCAGTTCTTC
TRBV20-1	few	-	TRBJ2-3	CSASGGEIDTDTQYF	TGCAGTGCTAGCGGGGGCGAAATAGACACAGATACGCAGTATTTT
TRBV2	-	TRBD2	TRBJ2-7	CASSELAGGVHEQYF	TGTGCCAGCAGTGAACTAGCGGGGGGGGTACACGAGCAGTACTTC
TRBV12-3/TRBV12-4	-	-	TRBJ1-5	CASSLSQSQPQHF	TGTGCCAGCAGTTTGTCGCAGTCTCAGCCCCAGCATTTT
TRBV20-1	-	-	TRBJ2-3	CSARDRVLAGADTQYF	TGCAGTGCTAGAGATCGTGTACTAGCAGGGGCAGATACGCAGTATTTT
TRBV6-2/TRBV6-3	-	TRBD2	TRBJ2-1	CASSFVLAGVNNEQFF	TGTGCCAGCAGTTTCGTACTAGCGGGGGTAAACAATGAGCAGTTCTTC
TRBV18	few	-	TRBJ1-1	CATLGQSNTEAFF	TGTGCCACCCTCGGACAGTCGAACACTGAAGCTTTCTTT
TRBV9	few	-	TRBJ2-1	CASSVTFTSRSYNEQFF	TGTGCCAGCAGCGTAACCTTCACTAGCAGATCCTACAATGAGCAATTCTTC
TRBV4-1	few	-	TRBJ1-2	CASSFTTGTNYGYTF	TGCGCCAGCAGCTTCACGACAGGTACTAACTATGGCTACACCTTC
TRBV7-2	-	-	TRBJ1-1	CASSLEYGRNTEAFF	TGTGCCAGCAGCTTAGAATATGGAAGGAACACTGAAGCTTTCTTT
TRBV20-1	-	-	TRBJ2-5	CSARVGAKIKETQYF	TGCAGTGCTAGAGTTGGAGCGAAAATAAAAGAGACCCAGTACTTC
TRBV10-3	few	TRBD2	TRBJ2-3	CAISESSQLAGYTDTQYF	TGTGCCATCAGTGAGTCTTCCCAACTAGCGGGGTACACAGATACGCAGTATTTT
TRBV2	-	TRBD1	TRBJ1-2	CANRQGNSYGYTF	TGCGCCAACAGACAGGGAAACTCCTATGGCTACACCTTC
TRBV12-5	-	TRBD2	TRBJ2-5	CASLSGQETQYF	TGTGCTAGTCTTAGCGGGCAAGAGACCCAGTACTTC